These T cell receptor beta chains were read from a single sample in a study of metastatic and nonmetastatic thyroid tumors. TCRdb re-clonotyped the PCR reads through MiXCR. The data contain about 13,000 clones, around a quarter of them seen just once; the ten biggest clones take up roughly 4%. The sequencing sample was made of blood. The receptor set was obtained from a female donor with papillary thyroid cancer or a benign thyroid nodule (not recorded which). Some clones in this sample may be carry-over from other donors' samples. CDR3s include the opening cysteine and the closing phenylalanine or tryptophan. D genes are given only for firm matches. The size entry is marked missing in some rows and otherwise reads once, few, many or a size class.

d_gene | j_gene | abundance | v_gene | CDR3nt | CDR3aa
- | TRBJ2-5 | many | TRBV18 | TGTGCCAGCTCACCCGGGACGAGGGGAGCAGAGACCCAGTACTTC | CASSPGTRGAETQYF
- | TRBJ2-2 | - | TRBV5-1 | TGCGCCAGCAGCTTGGGGCAGGGGACCACCGGGGAGCTGTTTTTT | CASSLGQGTTGELFF
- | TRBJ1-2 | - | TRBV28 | TGTGCCAGCAGCCTCGACGGGTATGGCTACACCTTC | CASSLDGYGYTF
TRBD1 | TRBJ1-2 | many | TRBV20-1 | TGCAGTGCTAGAGCCGTAGACAGGGATTCTAACTATGGCTACACCTTC | CSARAVDRDSNYGYTF
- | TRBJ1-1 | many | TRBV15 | TGTGCCACCAGCAGAGATCACCCCCGCGGGAACGCTGAAGCTTTCTTT | CATSRDHPRGNAEAFF
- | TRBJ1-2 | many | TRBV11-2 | TGTGCCAGCAGCTTAGAGGCGGCAGGGTGGCATGGCTACACCTTC | CASSLEAAGWHGYTF
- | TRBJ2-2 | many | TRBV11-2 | TGTGCCAGCAGCAGGATGTTCGTTAGCCCCGGGGAGCTGTTTTTT | CASSRMFVSPGELFF
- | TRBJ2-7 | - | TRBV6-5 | TGTGCCAGCAGTTACTCCCCGACTCTCTACGAGCAGTACTTC | CASSYSPTLYEQYF
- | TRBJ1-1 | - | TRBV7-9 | TGTGCCAGCAGCCTCCCCGAGAGGGCGCTTGAAGCTTTCTTT | CASSLPERALEAFF
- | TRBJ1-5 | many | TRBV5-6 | TGTGCCAGCAGCTTTCAGGGTAGCAATCAGCCCCAGCATTTT | CASSFQGSNQPQHF
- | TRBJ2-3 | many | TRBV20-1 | TGCAGTGCTTCGGGGGCCACGCAGTATTTT | CSASGATQYF
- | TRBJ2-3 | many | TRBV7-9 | TGTGCCAGCAGCTTAGGTACCAAAGATACGCAGTATTTT | CASSLGTKDTQYF
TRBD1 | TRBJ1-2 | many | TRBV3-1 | TGTGCCAGCAGCCAAGGGGCGACAGGGGTCTATGGCTACACCTTC | CASSQGATGVYGYTF
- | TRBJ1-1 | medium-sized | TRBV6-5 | TGTGCCAGCAGTTACTCGACAGCGATGAACACTGAAGCTTTCTTT | CASSYSTAMNTEAFF
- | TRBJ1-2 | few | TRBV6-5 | TGTGCCAGCAGTTACTCGGGGGGGACACTCCTGGGCTACACCTTC | CASSYSGGTLLGYTF
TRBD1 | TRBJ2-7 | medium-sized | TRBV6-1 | TGTGCCAGCAGACCTTCCGGGACAGGGGTATACGAGCAGTACTTC | CASRPSGTGVYEQYF
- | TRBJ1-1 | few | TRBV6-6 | TGTGCCAGCAGTTACCCTGACCGTACTGAAGCTTTCTTT | CASSYPDRTEAFF
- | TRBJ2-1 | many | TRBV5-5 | TGTGCCAGCAGCTTGTGGGGGACGGCCGATGAGCAGTTCTTC | CASSLWGTADEQFF
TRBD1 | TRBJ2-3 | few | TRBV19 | TGTGCCAGTAGTGTGGGACAGGGGGGCACAGATACGCAGTATTTT | CASSVGQGGTDTQYF
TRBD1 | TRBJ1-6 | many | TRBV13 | TGTGCCAGCAGCTTAGGGCAGGGGGGCGATTCACCCCTCCACTTT | CASSLGQGGDSPLHF
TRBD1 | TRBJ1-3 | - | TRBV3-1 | TGTGGGAGCAGGGGGACAGACTCTGGAAACACCATATATTTT | CGSRGTDSGNTIYF
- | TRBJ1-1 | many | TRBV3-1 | TGTGCCAGCAGCCAAGGACACAAGAACACTGAAGCTTTCTTT | CASSQGHKNTEAFF
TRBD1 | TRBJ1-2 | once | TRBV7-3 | TGTGCCAGCATCCCGGACAGGGGGCAAGGTGTCTACACCTTC | CASIPDRGQGVYTF
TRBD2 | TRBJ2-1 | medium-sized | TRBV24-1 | TGTGCCACCAGTGATTATACTAGCGGGAGTAGGTATGAGCAGTTCTTC | CATSDYTSGSRYEQFF
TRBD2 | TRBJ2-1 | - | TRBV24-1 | TGTGGGTCCAGTGACCCGGGGGGGAAGCGCTACAATGAGCAGTTCTTC | CGSSDPGGKRYNEQFF
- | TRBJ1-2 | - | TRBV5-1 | TGCGCCAGCAGCTCGGGGGGTGGCTACACCTTC | CASSSGGGYTF
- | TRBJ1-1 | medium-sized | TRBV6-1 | TGTGCCAGCAGTCTACAGGGATACACTGAAGCTTTCTTT | CASSLQGYTEAFF
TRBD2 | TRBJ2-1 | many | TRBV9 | TGTGCCAGCAGCGTAGAACCTCCTAGCGGGGGGGCGGATGAGCAGTTCTTC | CASSVEPPSGGADEQFF
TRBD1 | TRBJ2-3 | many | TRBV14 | TGTGCCAGCAGCCAAGTCCGGACAGGGGACAACACAGATACGCAGTATTTT | CASSQVRTGDNTDTQYF
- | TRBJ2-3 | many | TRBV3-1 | TGTGCCAGCAGCCAGGGGATTGTTGGCACAGATACGCAGTATTTT | CASSQGIVGTDTQYF
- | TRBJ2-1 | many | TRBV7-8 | TGTGCCAGCAGCTTAGGGGACTTCATAAACAATGAGCAGTTCTTC | CASSLGDFINNEQFF
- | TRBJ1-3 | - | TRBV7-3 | TGTGCCAGCAGCTTAGATGGAAACACCATATATTTT | CASSLDGNTIYF
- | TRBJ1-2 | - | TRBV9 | TGTGCCAGCAGCGTAGACAGTAACTATGGCTACACCTTC | CASSVDSNYGYTF
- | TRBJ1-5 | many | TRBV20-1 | TGCAGTGCTAAAAAAACAGGGTATAGCAATCAGCCCCAGCATTTT | CSAKKTGYSNQPQHF
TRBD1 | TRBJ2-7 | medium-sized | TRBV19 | TGTGCCAGTAGTATCGGACAGGAAGCCTACGAGCAGTACTTC | CASSIGQEAYEQYF
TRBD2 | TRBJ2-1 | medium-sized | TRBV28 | TGTGCCAGCAGTTCTCCGGGACTAGCGGCGGGCTCCTACAATGAGCAGTTCTTC | CASSSPGLAAGSYNEQFF
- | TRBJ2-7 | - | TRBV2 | TGTGCCAGCAGTCCTCGGCCAAGGGAGACGTACGAGCAGTACTTC | CASSPRPRETYEQYF
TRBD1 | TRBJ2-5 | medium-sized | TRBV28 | TGTGCCAGCAGTACAATCGACAGGGAAGAGACCCAGTACTTC | CASSTIDREETQYF
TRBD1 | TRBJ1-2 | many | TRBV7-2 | TGTGCCAGCAGCTCGTCTACAGGGGCGGGGGGCTACACCTTC | CASSSSTGAGGYTF
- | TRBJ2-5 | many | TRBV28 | TGTGCCAGCAGTTTATCTTCCGAGGGTCCCCGGGCGCGAGAGACCCAGTACTTC | CASSLSSEGPRARETQYF
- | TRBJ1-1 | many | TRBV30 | TGTGCCTGGAGTGTACGTGGGGCGAACACTGAAGCTTTCTTT | CAWSVRGANTEAFF
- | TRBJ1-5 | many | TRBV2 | TGTGCCAGCAGTGTAGGGCGGGCAGGGAGAAATCAGCCCCAGCATTTT | CASSVGRAGRNQPQHF
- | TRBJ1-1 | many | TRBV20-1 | TGCAGTGCTAGAGATCCAGACCAAATGAACACTGAAGCTTTCTTT | CSARDPDQMNTEAFF
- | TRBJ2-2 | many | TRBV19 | TGTGCCAGTAGTATCCTGGGAGTTCGAGGCACCGGGGAGCTGTTTTTT | CASSILGVRGTGELFF
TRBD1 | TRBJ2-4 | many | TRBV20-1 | TGCAGTGCGAGTCGTGGACCGGGACAGTTTCCAATAAAAAACATTCAGTACTTC | CSASRGPGQFPIKNIQYF
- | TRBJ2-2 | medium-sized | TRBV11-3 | TGTGCCAGCAGCCCCCGGGCCGGGGAGCTGTTTTTT | CASSPRAGELFF
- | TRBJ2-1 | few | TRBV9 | TGTGCCAGCAGCACCCAGGGGGAGGTTTACAATGAGCAGTTCTTC | CASSTQGEVYNEQFF
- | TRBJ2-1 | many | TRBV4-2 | TGTGCCAGCAATGAGGCGGGACGCGATGAGCAGTTCTTC | CASNEAGRDEQFF
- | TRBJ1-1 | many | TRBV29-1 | TGCAGCGGCATGAACACTGAAGCTTTCTTT | CSGMNTEAFF
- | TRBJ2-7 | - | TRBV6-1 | TGTGCCAGCAGTGAATATGATTCCGAGCAGTACTTC | CASSEYDSEQYF
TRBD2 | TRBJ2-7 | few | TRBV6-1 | TGTGCCAGCAGTGAAGCGGGACTAGCGGGAGGTTTCTCCTACGAGCAGTACTTC | CASSEAGLAGGFSYEQYF
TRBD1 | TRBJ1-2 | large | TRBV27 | TGTGCCAGCAGCTCAGGGGGCGCGGCTAACTATGGCTACACCTTC | CASSSGGAANYGYTF
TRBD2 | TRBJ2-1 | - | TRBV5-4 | TGTGCCAGCAGCTTGGCTGGGGGGAGGGCTAACAATGAGCAGTTCTTC | CASSLAGGRANNEQFF
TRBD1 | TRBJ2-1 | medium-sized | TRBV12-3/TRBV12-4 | TGTGCCAGCAGTACACGACACCCGACAGGGTCGGCGTTCTTC | CASSTRHPTGSAFF
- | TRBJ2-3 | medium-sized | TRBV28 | TGTGCCAGCGGGCGACTAGGGGGTGCAGATACGCAGTATTTT | CASGRLGGADTQYF
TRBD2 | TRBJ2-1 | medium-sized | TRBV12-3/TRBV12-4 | TGTGCCAGCAGTCGGACTAGCGACTCCTACAATGAGCAGTTCTTC | CASSRTSDSYNEQFF
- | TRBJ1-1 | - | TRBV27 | TGTGCCAGCAGTCTCCACCCCAGGACTGAAGCTTTCTTT | CASSLHPRTEAFF
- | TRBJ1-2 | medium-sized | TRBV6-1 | TGTGCCAGCACTCGGGGGGATACGGGCTACACCTTC | CASTRGDTGYTF
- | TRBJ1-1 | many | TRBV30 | TGTGCCTGGAGTGTTAAGTTCGGGCCGGTAAACACTGAAGCTTTCTTT | CAWSVKFGPVNTEAFF